This TCR beta chain is drawn from a study of shared clonotypes between healthy human individuals (dated by TCRdb to between 2020 and 2021). Describing the broader study: A few men and a couple of women, aged 18 to 49 years, made up the cohort. Per donor, three plates each were used for CD4 naive and CD4 memory, two for CD8 naive, and one for CD8 memory. Blood TCR repertoires of 5 or 6 healthy adults were deeply sequenced to estimate repertoire size and the extent of clonotype sharing between individuals. Libraries were prepared and TCR repertoires were sequenced by different laboratories using diverse techniques, in order to increase sequencing depth and limit assay-specific biases. Per donor, leukapheresis produced somewhere between about 0.85 and 10 billion PBMCs. Points the paper makes about the study in general: Because the study included only a small number of donors, the genetic and exposure-history diversity represented was limited. Pairwise subsampling indicated that sequencing depth was expected to affect the degree of clonotype sharing among donors. Approximately 5% of naive CD4, around 4% of naive CD8, approximately 2% of memory CD4, and more than 0.35% of memory CD8 clonotypes were shared across a few donors. Incomplete sequencing was indicated by rarefaction of sorted-subset datasets, despite the large sequencing depth. Clonotypes shared by all four sorted-subset donors showed higher generation probabilities than non-shared clonotypes. Larger estimated clonotype richness was generally found for naive subsets than for memory subsets. Only blood was sampled, and tissue TCR repertoires likely differ from those in blood.

Relative to germline, V is missing 6 bases and J is missing 9 bases, with 7 bases of the junction outside any gene match. The CDR3, cysteine through phenylalanine, is 13 amino acids long. Only CDR3 DNA remains: 39 bases, in frame from the first base. The germline V gene encodes CDR1 LNHDA and CDR2 SQIVND (reference sequence). Donors were healthy HIV-negative adults with no recently reported acute infections or vaccinations. Only Caucasian adults living in Nashville, Tennessee, USA were represented among the donors. CD4+ T cells were enriched through magnetic negative selection, after which naive cells were positively selected on CD45RA and the remaining negative fraction served as the memory subset. After blood collection by leukapheresis, PBMCs were isolated using Ficoll-Histopaque density gradient centrifugation and then cryopreserved in the vapor phase of liquid nitrogen. Purity and quantity of every magnetically sorted T cell population were checked by analytical flow cytometry. Genomic DNA was isolated from each sorted fraction and quantified by UV absorbance on a Nanodrop 2000c.

Using the deep immunoSEQ assay, multiplex PCR amplified TCR CDR3 regions from genomic DNA. Extracted genomic DNA from each cell subset was distributed evenly across all wells of several immunoSEQ 96-well plates, and each plate was treated as a replicate. For sorted subsets, each replicate PCR was loaded with about 200 ng genomic DNA, equivalent to about 30,000 T cell genomes. Purified libraries were quantified with a Qubit 3.0 fluorometer, sized on a Bioanalyzer 2100, and re-quantified with the KAPA Library Quantification kit. Every immunoSEQ 96-well plate was sequenced on a dedicated single-read 150-cycle Illumina NextSeq 550 flow cell. The authors' pipeline ran thus. Because the immunoSEQ output held only junctional sequences and lacked quality scores, the filtering could not match the filtering applied to full-length reads. To assign V/J genes and CDR3, sequences were annotated using PyIR, a Python wrapper for IgBLAST v1.9, with IMGT germline references. Any read was removed if the V/J assignment was weak (E-value above 1e-6), the CDR3 was missing, or the read contained stop codons, out-of-frame junctions, or ambiguous translated residues. A V3J clonotype was defined by an identical inferred V gene, J gene, and CDR3 amino acid sequence. Percentage overlap between repertoires was computed as shared unique clonotypes divided by the size of the smaller repertoire. Repertoire richness was assessed with RTK rarefaction, the Chao1 estimator, and Recon v2.1 estimates of unobserved clonotypes. Generation probabilities for all TCRbeta clonotypes obtained by the gDNA method from a handful of donors were computed using OLGA. This is the immuneACCESS table as TCRdb keeps it, with only in-frame sequences that have V and J called. A part of the clones is gone; compared with another copy, unresolved V genes explain less than half, and the rest is unexplained. The V and J calls and clone size are taken from that table; D and trimming were inferred from the DNA. The sample contains about 1 million clones, more than 65% of them found a single time. The ten largest clones represent around 1.5% of the sample.

With respect to this clone: Its specific antigen is unknown. Base qualities are missing; no much larger clone stands one base away.

This TCR was recovered from a man aged 18-30 years in good health. Rearrangement joined TRBV19 to TRBJ2-1; 8 bases in the middle match TRBD1. The sample was memory CD4+ T cells sorted from blood. The cell subset or site tag for this specimen amounts to: CD45RA-negative fraction. Here the CDR3 is given as CASREDRAVEQFF. The DNA sequence is TGTGCCAGTAGGGAGGACAGGGCCGTTGAGCAGTTCTTC.